Sequencing of this T cell receptor (beta chain) was carried out in a study of T cells after yellow fever vaccination. 5'RACE template switching added a universal primer site and UMIs to TCR cDNA. In TCRdb, the 5' RACE reads were re-called with MiXCR into one record per CDR3 protein. The table has around 320,000 distinct CDR3 sequences, approximately 8% seen once. The CDR3 loop spans 12 amino acids. Trimming stripped 5 bases from V and 7 bases from J, with 12 bases between. CDR1 is SGHTA and CDR2 is FQGTGA in the germline V gene. The TCR was taken from a man in his late teens or twenties who received the YFV17D yellow fever vaccine. The sequences come from CD4+ T cells sorted from PBMCs, collected 5 days after the yellow fever booster vaccination. The chain carries TRBV7-3 and TRBJ2-7, with a tentative D call TRBD1 (6 bases). CDR3 residues: CASSEQGLEQYF. CDR3 coding DNA: TGTGCCAGCAGCGAACAGGGTCTAGAGCAGTACTTC.